The entry that follows covers one T cell receptor (beta chain) sequence. This same CDR3 is encoded by further DNA sequences in the sample. The data were produced by immunoSEQ multiplex PCR, yet TCRdb's version contains in-frame clones alone and is incomplete. This sample has roughly 52,000 clones, with 70% to 90% found just once. This sample was included in a study of T cell changes during pregnancy in multiple sclerosis. The sample was CD4+ T cells from peripheral blood mononuclear cells, taken in the first trimester of pregnancy. The sequence derives from a female donor with multiple sclerosis, enrolled in a pregnancy study.

CDR3 nucleotides: TGCGCCAGCAGCCAAATACTAGCGGGGCGCACAGATACGCAGTATTTT. Protein sequence: CASSQILAGRTDTQYF. V gene TRBV4-1 combines with J gene TRBJ2-3; 10 positions match TRBD2. The V and J ends lost 2 bases and 1 base, in that order; junction bases with no gene match: 3. CDR1 is MGHRA, CDR2 YSYEKL, per germline. The CDR3 covers 16 residues.